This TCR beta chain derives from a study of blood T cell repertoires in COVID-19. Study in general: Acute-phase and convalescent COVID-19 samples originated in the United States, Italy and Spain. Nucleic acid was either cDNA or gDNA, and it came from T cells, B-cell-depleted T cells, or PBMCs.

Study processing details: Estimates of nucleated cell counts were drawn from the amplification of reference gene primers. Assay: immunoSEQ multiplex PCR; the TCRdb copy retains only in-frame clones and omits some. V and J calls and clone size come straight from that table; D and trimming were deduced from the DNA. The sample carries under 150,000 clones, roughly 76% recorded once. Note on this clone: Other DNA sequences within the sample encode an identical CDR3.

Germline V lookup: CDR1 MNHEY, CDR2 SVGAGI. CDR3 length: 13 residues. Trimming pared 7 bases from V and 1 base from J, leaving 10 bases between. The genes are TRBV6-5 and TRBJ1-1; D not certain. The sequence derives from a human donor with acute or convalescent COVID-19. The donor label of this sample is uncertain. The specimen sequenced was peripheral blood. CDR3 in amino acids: CASTYTGNTEAFF. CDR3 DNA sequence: TGTGCCAGCACCTACACGGGGAACACTGAAGCTTTCTTT.